This T cell receptor beta chain was sequenced for a study of blood T cell repertoires in COVID-19. The overall study: There were acute and convalescent COVID-19 samples, and they came from the United States, Italy and Spain. T cells, B-cell-depleted T cells, or PBMCs provided the cDNA or gDNA that served as material.

This CDR3 is built from 11 residues. Germline trimming cut 6 bases from V and 7 bases from J; bases unmatched to any gene: 2. Germline loops: CDR1 MNHEY, CDR2 SVGAGI. In the original processing: By means of reference gene primer amplification, nucleated cell counts were estimated. Only in-frame clones appear in the TCRdb table, and some are missing; sequencing was by immunoSEQ multiplex PCR. V, J and clone size derive from that table, while D and trimming were established from the DNA sequence. The table records approximately 80,000 clones, about 73% of them present only once. The specimen sequenced was peripheral blood. The chain combines TRBV6-5 with TRBJ1-1; 7 bases are a match to TRBD1. The receptor was isolated from a man aged 45-65 years with active or convalescent COVID-19. As DNA, the CDR3 is TGTGCCAGCAGATGGGACAGTGAAGCTTTCTTT. As protein: CASRWDSEAFF.